This entry concerns a single TCR beta chain. Its target is not known. The CDR3 does not close with the conserved phenylalanine or tryptophan, likely indicating a read error. Trimming took off 5 bases at V and 7 bases at J, with 21 bases between the two ends. This CDR3 has 15 amino acids. Germline V lookup: CDR1 SGHAT, CDR2 FQNNGV. TCR beta cDNA was made from 500 ng total RNA with a constant-region primer. Three nested multiplex PCR rounds of slightly modified ARM-PCR generated TCR beta libraries. Investigators reported that the first two PCR rounds, at around 9 cycles each, used TRBV1-TRBV30 forward primers with a C-beta reverse primer. TCRdb used MiXCR to reprocess the multiplex PCR reads, holding one entry per CDR3 protein. In the table there are 50,000 or so distinct CDR3 sequences, about 78% of which are singletons. Joint extraction of RNA and DNA used about 17-30 mg of bulk tissue that was unsorted. Every tumor sample held more than 75% viable tumor cells.

This sample was included in a study of tumor-infiltrating lymphocytes in primary liver carcinoma. Across the study: Read depth, roughly 3.65 to 8 million productive TCRbeta reads, did not differ significantly between tissues. Findings of the study overall: Only about 8-24% of top clones spanned all five tumor regions.

Material: liver tumor tissue from sampling region 5. As for subset: tumor region T5, tumor centre. This TCR derives from a man aged 35-49 years with primary liver carcinoma and hepatitis B virus infection. This chain joins TRBV11-2 and TRBJ2-7; tentatively, D is TRBD2 (6 bases). The DNA for the CDR3 is TGTGCCAGCAGCCAACAGGCAAACGGGAGAGGGGAGCAGTACCTC. As protein: CASSQQANGRGEQYL.